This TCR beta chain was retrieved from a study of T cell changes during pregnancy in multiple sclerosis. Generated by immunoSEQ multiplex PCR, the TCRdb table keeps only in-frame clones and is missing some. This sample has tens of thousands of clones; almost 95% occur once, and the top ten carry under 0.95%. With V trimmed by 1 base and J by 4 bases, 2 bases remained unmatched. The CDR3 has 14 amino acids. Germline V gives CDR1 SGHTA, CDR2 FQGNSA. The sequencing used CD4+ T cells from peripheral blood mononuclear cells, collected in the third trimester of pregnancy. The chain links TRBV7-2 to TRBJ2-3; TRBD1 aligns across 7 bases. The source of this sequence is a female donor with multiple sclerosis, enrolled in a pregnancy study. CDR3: CASSLGQGPDTQYF. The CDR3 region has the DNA TGTGCCAGCAGCTTAGGACAGGGTCCAGATACGCAGTATTTT.